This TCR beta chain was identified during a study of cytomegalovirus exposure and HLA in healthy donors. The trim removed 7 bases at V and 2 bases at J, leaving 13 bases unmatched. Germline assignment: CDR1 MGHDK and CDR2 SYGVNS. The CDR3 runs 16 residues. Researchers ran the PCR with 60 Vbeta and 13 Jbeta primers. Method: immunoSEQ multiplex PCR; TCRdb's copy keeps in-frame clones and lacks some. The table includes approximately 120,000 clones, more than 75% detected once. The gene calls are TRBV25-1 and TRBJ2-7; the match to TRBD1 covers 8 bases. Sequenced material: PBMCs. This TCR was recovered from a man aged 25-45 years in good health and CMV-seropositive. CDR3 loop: CASMGNDRGPPYEQYF. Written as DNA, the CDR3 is TGTGCCAGCATGGGAAATGACAGGGGCCCTCCCTACGAGCAGTACTTC.